The 8 T cell receptor beta chains presented below share a single source sample, sequenced in a study of blood T cell repertoires in COVID-19. Some clones are missing from TCRdb's copy, which holds only in-frame ones; the method was immunoSEQ multiplex PCR. The sample consists of about 210,000 clones, 82% of them appearing once. The specimen was peripheral blood. These receptors originate from a woman in her sixties or seventies with COVID-19, enrolled during active disease.

The genes are TRBV10-3 and TRBJ2-2; possibly TRBD1 for D (6 bases). V lost 4 bases, J lost 3 bases, and 18 bases lay in between. Germline-derived CDR1 and CDR2 are ENHRY and SYGVKD. This CDR3 contains 17 residues. CDR3 region: CAISVVVRGDDTGELFF. CDR3 nucleotide sequence: TGTGCCATCAGTGTAGTGGTCAGGGGTGATGACACCGGGGAGCTGTTTTTT.

This chain connects TRBV29-1 to TRBJ1-1; 9 nucleotides line up with TRBD1. V shed 8 bases, J shed 5 bases, and the junction held 6 bases outside the gene matches. In germline, CDR1 is SQVTM, CDR2 ANQGSEA. This CDR3 is built from 12 residues. CDR3 sequence reads: CSSRTGVTEAFF. In DNA form, the CDR3 reads TGCAGCTCCAGGACAGGGGTGACTGAAGCTTTCTTT.

The rearrangement uses TRBV5-1 and TRBJ1-6; 9 positions agree with TRBD1. J lost 9 bases, V lost 0 bases, and 1 base had no gene match. The CDR3 consists of 14 residues. CDR1 SGHRS and CDR2 YFSETQ come from the germline V gene. The CDR3 spells CASSLGTGASPLHF. Here the CDR3 DNA reads TGCGCCAGCAGCTTGGGGACAGGGGCTTCACCCCTCCACTTT.

The V and J genes are TRBV3-1 (or the pseudogene TRBV3-2) and TRBJ2-4, with TRBD2 identical over 7 bases. The CDR3 is made up of 15 amino acids. CDR1 and CDR2 from the germline V gene are LGHDT and YNNKEL (reference sequence). V lost 4 bases to trimming and J lost 6 bases; unmatched junction nucleotides: 9. CDR3 coding DNA: TGTGCCAGCAGCCCTACTAGCGACGCCTTAAACATTCAGTACTTC. Translating gives CASSPTSDALNIQYF.

The genes are TRBV28 and TRBJ1-5; 8 nucleotides match TRBD1. This CDR3 spans 17 amino acids. Trimming cost V 2 bases and J 1 base; bases outside gene matches: 7. CDR1 is MDHEN, CDR2 SYDVKM, per germline. The CDR3 bases are TGTGCCAGCAGTTTAGGAAGCAGGGGGCCAAGCAATCAGCCCCAGCATTTT. This sequence encodes CASSLGSRGPSNQPQHF.

This chain links TRBV19 with TRBJ1-2; 9 bases are shared with TRBD1. This CDR3 has 15 residues. Per the germline V gene, CDR1 is LNHDA and CDR2 is SQIVND (reference sequence). J was trimmed by 5 bases and V by 11 bases; bases with no gene match: 15. The CDR3 DNA reads TGTGCCTCCGTAACGACAGGGGGAACGGGGTATGGCTACACCTTC. It specifies CASVTTGGTGYGYTF.

A single count supports this clone. This chain joins TRBV9 and TRBJ1-1; no firm D call. CDR1 is SGDLS, CDR2 YYNGEE, per germline. Trimming removed 3 bases at V and 4 bases at J, with 7 bases between. The CDR3 spans 12 residues. CDR3 residues: CASSAEGTEAFF. CDR3 coding DNA: TGTGCCAGCAGCGCCGAGGGCACTGAAGCTTTCTTT.

The chain has TRBV19 and TRBJ2-7; 7 bases are a match to TRBD2. Germline CDR1 reads LNHDA; CDR2 reads SQIVND (reference sequence). This CDR3 has 15 amino acids. V shed 2 bases, J shed 2 bases, and the junction held 6 bases outside the gene matches. The CDR3 DNA follows: TGTGCCAGTAGTATACAGGGAGGGGTGCCCTACGAGCAGTACTTC. Protein product: CASSIQGGVPYEQYF.